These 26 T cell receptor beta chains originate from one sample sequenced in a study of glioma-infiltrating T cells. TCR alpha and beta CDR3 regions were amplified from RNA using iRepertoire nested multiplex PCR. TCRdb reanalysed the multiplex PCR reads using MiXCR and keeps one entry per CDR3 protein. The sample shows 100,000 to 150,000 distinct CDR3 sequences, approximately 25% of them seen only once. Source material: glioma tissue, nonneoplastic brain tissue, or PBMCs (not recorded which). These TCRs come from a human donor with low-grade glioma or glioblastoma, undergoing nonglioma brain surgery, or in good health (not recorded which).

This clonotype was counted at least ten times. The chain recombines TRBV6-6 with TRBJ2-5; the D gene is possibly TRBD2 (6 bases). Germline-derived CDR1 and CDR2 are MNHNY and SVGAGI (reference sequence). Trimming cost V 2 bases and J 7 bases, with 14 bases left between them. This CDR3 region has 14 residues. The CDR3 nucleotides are TGTGCCAGCAGTTACCGGGCGTTGGGGGGGACCCAGTACTTC. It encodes CASSYRALGGTQYF.

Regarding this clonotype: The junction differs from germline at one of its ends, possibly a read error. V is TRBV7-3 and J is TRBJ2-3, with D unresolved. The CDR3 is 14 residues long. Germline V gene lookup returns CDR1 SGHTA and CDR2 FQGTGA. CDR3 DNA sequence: TGTACCAGCAGCTTACACACTAAGGGAGATACGCAGTATTTT. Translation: CTSSLHTKGDTQYF. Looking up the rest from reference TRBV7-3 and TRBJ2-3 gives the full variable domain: GAGVSQTPSNKVTEKGKYVELRCDPISGHTALYWYRQSLGQGPEFLIYFQGTGAADDSGLPNDRFFAVRPEGSVSTLKIQRTERGDSAVYLCTSSLHTKGDTQYFGPGTRLTVL.

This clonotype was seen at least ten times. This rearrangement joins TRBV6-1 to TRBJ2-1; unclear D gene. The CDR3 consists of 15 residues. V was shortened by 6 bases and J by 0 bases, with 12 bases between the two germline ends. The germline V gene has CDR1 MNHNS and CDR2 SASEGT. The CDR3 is CASRIGPGSYNEQFF. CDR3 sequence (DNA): TGTGCCAGCAGAATCGGACCTGGCTCCTACAATGAGCAGTTCTTC.

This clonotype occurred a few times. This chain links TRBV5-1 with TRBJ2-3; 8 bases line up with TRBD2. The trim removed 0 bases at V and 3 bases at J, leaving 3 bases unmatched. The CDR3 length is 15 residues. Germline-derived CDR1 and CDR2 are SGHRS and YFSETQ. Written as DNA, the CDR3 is TGCGCCAGCAGCTTGGCACTAGCGGCTACAGATACGCAGTATTTT. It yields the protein CASSLALAATDTQYF.

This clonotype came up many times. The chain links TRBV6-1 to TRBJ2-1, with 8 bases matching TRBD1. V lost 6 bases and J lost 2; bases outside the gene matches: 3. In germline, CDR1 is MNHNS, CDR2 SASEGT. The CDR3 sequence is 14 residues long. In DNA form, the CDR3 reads TGTGCCAGCAGGCGGACAGGGCCCTACAATGAGCAGTTCTTC. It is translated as CASRRTGPYNEQFF.

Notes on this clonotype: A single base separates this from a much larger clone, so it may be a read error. CDR3 bases: TGTGCCAGCAGCATACACAGGGACACTGAAGCTTTCTTT. It specifies CASSIHRDTEAFF. The chain joins TRBV14 to TRBJ1-1; tentatively, D is TRBD1 (6 bases). Looked up from germline, CDR1 is SGHDN and CDR2 is FVKESK. CDR3 length: 13 amino acids. Trimming pared 5 bases from V and 3 bases from J, leaving 10 bases between.

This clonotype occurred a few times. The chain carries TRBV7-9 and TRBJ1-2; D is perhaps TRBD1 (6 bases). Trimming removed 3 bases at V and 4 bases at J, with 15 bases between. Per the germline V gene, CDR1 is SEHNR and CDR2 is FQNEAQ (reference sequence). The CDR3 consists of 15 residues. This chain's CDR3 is CASSFTGTPSYGYTF. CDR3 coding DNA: TGTGCCAGCAGCTTTACCGGGACACCTTCCTATGGCTACACCTTC.

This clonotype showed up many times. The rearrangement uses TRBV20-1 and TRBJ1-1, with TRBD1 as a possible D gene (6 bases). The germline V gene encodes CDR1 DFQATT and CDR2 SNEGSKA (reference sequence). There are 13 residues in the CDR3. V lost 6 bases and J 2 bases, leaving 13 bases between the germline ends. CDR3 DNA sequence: TGCAGTGCGAGGGGGGAAGGCAACACTGAAGCTTTCTTT. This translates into CSARGEGNTEAFF.

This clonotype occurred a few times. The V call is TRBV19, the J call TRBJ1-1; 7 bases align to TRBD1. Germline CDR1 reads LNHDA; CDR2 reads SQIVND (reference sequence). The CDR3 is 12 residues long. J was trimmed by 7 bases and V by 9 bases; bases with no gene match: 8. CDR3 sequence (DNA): TGTGCCAGAGAAAGGGGGCCCGGTGAAGCTTTCTTT. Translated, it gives CARERGPGEAFF.

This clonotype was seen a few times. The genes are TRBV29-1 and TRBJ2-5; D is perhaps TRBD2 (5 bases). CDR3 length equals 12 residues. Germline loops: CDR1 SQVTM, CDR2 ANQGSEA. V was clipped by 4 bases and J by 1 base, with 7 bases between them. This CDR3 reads CSVAEAQETQYF. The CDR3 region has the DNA TGCAGCGTTGCGGAGGCCCAAGAGACCCAGTACTTC.

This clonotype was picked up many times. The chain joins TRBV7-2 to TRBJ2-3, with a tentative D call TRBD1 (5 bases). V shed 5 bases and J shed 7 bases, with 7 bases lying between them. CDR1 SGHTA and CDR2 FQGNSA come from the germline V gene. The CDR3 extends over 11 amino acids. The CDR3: CASSGAYTQYF. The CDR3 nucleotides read TGTGCCAGCAGCGGGGCATATACGCAGTATTTT.

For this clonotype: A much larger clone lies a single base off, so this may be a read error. The CDR3 reads CASSERTSRYNEQFF. In DNA form, the CDR3 reads TGTGCCAGCAGTGAACGGACTAGCCGCTACAATGAGCAGTTCTTC. The chain is built from TRBV2 and TRBJ2-1, with 8 bases fitting TRBD2. Germline loops: CDR1 SNHLY, CDR2 FYNNEI. V lost 2 bases, J lost 3 bases, and 3 bases stayed unmatched. This CDR3 spans 15 amino acids.

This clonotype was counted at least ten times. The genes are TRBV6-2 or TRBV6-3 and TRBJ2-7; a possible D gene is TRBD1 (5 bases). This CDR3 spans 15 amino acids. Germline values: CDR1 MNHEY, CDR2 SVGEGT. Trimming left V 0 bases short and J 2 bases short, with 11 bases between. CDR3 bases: TGTGCCAGCAGTTACTCAGGGGTCCTTCCCTACGAGCAGTACTTC. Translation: CASSYSGVLPYEQYF.

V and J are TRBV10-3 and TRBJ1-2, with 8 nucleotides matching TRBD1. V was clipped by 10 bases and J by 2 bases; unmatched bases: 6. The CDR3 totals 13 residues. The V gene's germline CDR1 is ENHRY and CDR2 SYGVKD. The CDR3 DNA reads TGTGCCACAGAAACAGGGGGAAACTATGGCTACACCTTC. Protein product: CATETGGNYGYTF.

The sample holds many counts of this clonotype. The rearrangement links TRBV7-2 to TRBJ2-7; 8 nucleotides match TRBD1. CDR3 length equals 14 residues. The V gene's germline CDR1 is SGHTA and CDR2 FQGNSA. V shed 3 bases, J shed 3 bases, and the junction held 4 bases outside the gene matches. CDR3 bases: TGTGCCAGCAGCTTCCAGACAGGGGACTACGAGCAGTACTTC. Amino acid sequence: CASSFQTGDYEQYF.

The CDR3 loop reads CASGLGTANGYTF. CDR3 nucleotide sequence: TGTGCCAGCGGCCTAGGGACAGCAAATGGCTACACCTTC. V gene TRBV5-4 combines with J gene TRBJ1-2; 7 bases align to TRBD1. V lost 7 bases to trimming and J lost 6 bases; unmatched junction nucleotides: 9. The CDR3 has 13 amino acids. The germline V gene encodes CDR1 SGHNT and CDR2 YYREEE (reference sequence).

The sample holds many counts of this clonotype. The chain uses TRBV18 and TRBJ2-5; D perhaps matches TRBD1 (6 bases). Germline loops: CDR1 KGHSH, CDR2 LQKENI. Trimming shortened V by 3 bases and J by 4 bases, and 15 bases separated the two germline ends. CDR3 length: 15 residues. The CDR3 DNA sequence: TGTGCCAGCTCACCCCGTAACGCCAGGGGAGAGACCCAGTACTTC. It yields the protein CASSPRNARGETQYF.

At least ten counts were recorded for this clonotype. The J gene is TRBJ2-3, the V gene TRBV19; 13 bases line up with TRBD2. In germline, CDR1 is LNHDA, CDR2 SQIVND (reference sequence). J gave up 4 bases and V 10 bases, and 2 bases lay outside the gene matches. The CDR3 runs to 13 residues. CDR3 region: CAIGLAGADTQYF. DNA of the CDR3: TGTGCCATCGGACTAGCGGGAGCAGATACGCAGTATTTT.

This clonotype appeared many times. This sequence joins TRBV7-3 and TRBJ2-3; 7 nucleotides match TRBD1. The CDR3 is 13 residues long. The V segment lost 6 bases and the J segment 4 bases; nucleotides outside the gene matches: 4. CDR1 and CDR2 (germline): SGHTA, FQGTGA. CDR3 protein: CASSSTGPDTQYF. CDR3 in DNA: TGTGCCAGCAGTTCGACAGGGCCAGATACGCAGTATTTT.

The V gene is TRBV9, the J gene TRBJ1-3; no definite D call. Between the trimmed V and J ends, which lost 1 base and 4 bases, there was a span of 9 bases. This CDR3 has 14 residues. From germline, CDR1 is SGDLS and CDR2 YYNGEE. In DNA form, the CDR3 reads TGTGCCAGCAGCGTAATAGGATCGGGAAACACCATATATTTT. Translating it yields CASSVIGSGNTIYF.

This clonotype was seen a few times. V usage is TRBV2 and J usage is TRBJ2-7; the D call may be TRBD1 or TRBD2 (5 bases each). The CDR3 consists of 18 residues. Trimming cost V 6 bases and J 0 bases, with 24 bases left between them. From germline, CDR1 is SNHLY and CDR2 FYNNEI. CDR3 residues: CASRPYRDPIRSSYEQYF. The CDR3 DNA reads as TGTGCCAGCAGACCCTACCGGGACCCAATAAGGAGCTCCTACGAGCAGTACTTC.

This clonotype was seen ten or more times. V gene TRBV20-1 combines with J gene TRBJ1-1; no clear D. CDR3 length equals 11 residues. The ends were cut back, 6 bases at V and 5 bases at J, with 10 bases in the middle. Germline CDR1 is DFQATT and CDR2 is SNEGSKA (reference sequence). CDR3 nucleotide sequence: TGCAGTGCGCAACGGAGGACTGAAGCTTTCTTT. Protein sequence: CSAQRRTEAFF.

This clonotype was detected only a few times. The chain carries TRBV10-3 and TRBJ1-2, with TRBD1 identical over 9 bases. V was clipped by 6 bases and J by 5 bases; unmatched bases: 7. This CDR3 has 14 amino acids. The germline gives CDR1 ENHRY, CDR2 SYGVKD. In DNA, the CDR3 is TGTGCCATCAGCGAGACGACAGGGGGTTATGGCTACACCTTC. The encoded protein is CAISETTGGYGYTF.

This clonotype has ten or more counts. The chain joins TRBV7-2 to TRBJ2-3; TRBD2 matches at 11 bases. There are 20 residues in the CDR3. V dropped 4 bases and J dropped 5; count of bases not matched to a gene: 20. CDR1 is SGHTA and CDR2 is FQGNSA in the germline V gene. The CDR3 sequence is CASSSGLAGSQVYERDTQYF. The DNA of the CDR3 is TGTGCCAGCAGCTCCGGACTAGCGGGCTCCCAGGTATACGAGCGAGATACGCAGTATTTT.

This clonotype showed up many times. The CDR3 protein is CASSLGGTSQNYEQYF. CDR3 coding DNA: TGCGCCAGCAGCTTGGGGGGGACTAGCCAAAACTACGAGCAGTACTTC. The genes are TRBV5-1 and TRBJ2-7; 9 bases line up with TRBD2. The CDR3 runs to 16 residues. The germline CDR1 and CDR2 sequences are SGHRS and YFSETQ. The junction had 7 bases not matched to a gene; V was cut back by 0 bases and J by 3 bases.

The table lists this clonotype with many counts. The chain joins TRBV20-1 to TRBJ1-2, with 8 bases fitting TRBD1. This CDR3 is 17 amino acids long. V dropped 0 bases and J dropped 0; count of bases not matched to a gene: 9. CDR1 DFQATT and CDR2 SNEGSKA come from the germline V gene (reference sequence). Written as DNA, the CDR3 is TGCAGTGCTAGAGATGTAGGGACAGGAGGAACTAACTATGGCTACACCTTC. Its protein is CSARDVGTGGTNYGYTF.